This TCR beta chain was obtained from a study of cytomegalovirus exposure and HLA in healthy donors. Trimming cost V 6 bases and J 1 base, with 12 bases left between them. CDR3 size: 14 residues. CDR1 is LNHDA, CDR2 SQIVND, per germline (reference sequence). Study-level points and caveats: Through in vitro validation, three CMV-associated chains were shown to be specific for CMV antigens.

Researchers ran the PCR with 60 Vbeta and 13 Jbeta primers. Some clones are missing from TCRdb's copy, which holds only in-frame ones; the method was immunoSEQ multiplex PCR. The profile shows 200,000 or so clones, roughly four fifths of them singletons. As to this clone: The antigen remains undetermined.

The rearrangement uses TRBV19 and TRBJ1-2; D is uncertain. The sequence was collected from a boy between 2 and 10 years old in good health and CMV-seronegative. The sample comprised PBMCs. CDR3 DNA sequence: TGTGCCAGTAGCCCCTGGGAGTTTAACTATGGCTACACCTTC. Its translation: CASSPWEFNYGYTF.